This paragraph reports one T cell receptor beta chain. What it binds is not known. Sequenced by immunoSEQ multiplex PCR; TCRdb stores in-frame clones only, minus some. This table holds hundreds of thousands of clones, under 95% found once. This specimen belongs to a study of T cell responses to AZD1222 COVID-19 vaccine. Whole-study results and caveats: Following two doses of AZD1222, Spike-specific TCR breadth and depth rose. Vaccine-associated CD4 TCRs ranged over spike, dominating at 160-218 and 743-854. Clonal diversity was possibly underestimated, and the donors were mostly white British, with more females.

CDR3 length: 17 residues. The junction had 11 bases not matched to a gene; V was cut back by 4 bases and J by 4 bases. CDR1 and CDR2 (germline): MNHEY, SMNVEV (reference sequence). This clonotype originated in an adult in good health. The sample here was peripheral blood, taken on day 0 of MenACWY control vaccination. The gene calls are TRBV27 and TRBJ1-2, with TRBD1 matching over 11 bases. The CDR3 is CASSSYSDRGRVYGYTF. The CDR3 region has the DNA TGTGCCAGCAGTTCGTATTCGGACAGGGGGCGAGTCTATGGCTACACCTTC.